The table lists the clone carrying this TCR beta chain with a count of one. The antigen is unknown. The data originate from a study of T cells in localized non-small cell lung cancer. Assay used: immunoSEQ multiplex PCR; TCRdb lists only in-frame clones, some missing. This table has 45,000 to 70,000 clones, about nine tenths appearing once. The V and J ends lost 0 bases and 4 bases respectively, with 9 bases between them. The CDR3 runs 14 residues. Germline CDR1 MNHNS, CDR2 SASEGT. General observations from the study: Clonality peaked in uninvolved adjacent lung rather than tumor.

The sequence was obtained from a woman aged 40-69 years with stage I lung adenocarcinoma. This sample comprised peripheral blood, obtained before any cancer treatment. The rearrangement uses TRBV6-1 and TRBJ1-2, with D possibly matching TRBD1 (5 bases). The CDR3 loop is CASSEAGRVYGYTF. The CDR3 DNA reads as TGTGCCAGCAGTGAAGCGGGACGGGTCTATGGCTACACCTTC.